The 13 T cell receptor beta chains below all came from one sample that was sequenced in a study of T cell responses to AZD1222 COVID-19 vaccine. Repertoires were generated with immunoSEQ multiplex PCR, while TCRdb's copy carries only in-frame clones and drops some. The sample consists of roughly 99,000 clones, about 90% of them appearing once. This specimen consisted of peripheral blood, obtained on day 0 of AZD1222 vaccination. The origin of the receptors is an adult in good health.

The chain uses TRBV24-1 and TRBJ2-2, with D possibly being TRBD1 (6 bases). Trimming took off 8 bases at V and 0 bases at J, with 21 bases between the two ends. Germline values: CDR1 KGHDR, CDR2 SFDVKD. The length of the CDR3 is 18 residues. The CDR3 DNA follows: TGTGCCACCAATTGCCACGAGGACAGTCGATCGAACACCGGGGAGCTGTTTTTT. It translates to CATNCHEDSRSNTGELFF.

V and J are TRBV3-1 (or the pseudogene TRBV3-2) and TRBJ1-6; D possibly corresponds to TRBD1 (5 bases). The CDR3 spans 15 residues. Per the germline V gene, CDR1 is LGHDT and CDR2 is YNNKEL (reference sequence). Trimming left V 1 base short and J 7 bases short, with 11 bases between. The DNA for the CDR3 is TGTGCCAGCAGCCAAGCCAGGGTAAGCAATTCACCCCTCCACTTT. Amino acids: CASSQARVSNSPLHF.

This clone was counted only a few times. Here the CDR3 DNA reads TGTGCCAGCAGCGTAGACGAGGGGTCCTACAATGAGCAGTTCTTC. It yields the protein CASSVDEGSYNEQFF. The V gene is TRBV9, the J gene TRBJ2-1; either TRBD1 or TRBD2 may fit D (5 bases each). The germline CDR1 and CDR2 sequences are SGDLS and YYNGEE. This CDR3 is 15 amino acids long. Trimming left V 0 bases short and J 1 base short, with 8 bases between.

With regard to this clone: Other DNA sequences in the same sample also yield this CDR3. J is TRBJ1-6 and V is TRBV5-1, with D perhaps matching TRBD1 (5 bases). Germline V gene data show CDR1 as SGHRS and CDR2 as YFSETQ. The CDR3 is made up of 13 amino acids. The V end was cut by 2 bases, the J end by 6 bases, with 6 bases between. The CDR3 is CASSLDSNSPLHF. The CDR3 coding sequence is TGCGCCAGCAGCTTAGACAGTAATTCACCCCTCCACTTT.

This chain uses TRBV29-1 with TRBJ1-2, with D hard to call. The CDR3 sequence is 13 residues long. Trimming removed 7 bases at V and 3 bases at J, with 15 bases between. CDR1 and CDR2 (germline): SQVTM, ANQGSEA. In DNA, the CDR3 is TGCAGCGCAATGGACGGAGAGTACTATGGCTACACCTTC. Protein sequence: CSAMDGEYYGYTF.

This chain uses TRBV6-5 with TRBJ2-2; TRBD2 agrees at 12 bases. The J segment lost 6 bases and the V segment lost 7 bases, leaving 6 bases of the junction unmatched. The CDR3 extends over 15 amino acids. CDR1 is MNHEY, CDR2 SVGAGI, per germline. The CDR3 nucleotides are TGTGCCAGCACCCCCCTAGCGGGGGGGCCCGGGGAGCTGTTTTTT. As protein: CASTPLAGGPGELFF.

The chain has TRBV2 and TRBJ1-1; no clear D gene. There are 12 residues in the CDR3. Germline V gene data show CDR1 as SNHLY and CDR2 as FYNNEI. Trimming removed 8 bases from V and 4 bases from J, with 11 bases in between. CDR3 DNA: TGTGCCAGCTCGGGGATGGCCACTGAAGCTTTCTTT. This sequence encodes CASSGMATEAFF.

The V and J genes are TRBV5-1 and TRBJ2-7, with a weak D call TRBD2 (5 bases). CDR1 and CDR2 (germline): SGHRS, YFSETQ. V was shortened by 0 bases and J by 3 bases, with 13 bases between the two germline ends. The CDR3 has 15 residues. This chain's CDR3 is CASSLAGGLNYEQYF. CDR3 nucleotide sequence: TGCGCCAGCAGCTTGGCTGGAGGTTTGAACTACGAGCAGTACTTC.

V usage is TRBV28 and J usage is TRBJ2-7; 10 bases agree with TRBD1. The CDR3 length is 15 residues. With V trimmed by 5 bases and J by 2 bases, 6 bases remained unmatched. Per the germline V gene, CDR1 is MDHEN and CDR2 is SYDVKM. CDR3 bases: TGTGCCAGCAGTCGGGACAGGGGCTCGACCTACGAGCAGTACTTC. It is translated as CASSRDRGSTYEQYF.

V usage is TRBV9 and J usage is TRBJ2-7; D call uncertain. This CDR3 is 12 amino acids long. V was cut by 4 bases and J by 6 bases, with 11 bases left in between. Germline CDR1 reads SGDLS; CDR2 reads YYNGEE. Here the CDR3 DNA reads TGTGCCAGCAGCCAACGGACCGGCGAGCAGTACTTC. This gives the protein CASSQRTGEQYF.

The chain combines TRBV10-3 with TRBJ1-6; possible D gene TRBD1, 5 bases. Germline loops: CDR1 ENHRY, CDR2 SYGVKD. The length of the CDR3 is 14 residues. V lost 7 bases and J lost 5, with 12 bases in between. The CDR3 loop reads CAIKGDGDNSPLHF. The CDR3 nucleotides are TGTGCCATCAAAGGGGACGGAGATAATTCACCCCTCCACTTT.

CDR3 nucleotide sequence: TGTGCCAGCAGCCAAGCAGCCTACGAGCAGTACTTC. Protein product: CASSQAAYEQYF. V and J are TRBV14 and TRBJ2-7; D gene unclear. There are 12 residues in the CDR3. The germline V and J ends were trimmed by 1 base and 2 bases, with 3 bases remaining between them. The germline V gene has CDR1 SGHDN and CDR2 FVKESK. Drawing the rest from reference TRBV14 and TRBJ2-7, the complete variable domain is EAGVTQFPSHSVIEKGQTVTLRCDPISGHDNLYWYRRVMGKEIKFLLHFVKESKQDESGMPNNRFLAERTGGTYSTLKVQPAELEDSGVYFCASSQAAYEQYFGPGTRLTVT.

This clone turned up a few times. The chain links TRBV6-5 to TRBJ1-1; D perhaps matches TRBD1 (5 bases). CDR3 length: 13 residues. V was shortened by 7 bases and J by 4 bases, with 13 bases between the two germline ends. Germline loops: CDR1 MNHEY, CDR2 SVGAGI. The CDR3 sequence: CASTPSGVTEAFF. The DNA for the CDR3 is TGTGCCAGCACCCCGTCGGGGGTCACTGAAGCTTTCTTT.